A selection of T cell receptor beta chains follows, all from one sample in a study of T cells in localized non-small cell lung cancer. The protocol was immunoSEQ multiplex PCR, while the TCRdb copy is restricted to in-frame clones and leaves out a portion. The table lists 1,300 to 1,500 clones, 22% of them singletons. Sequencing was performed on lung tumor tissue, taken before any cancer treatment. These receptors were obtained from a female donor at least 60 years old with stage II squamous cell lung carcinoma. CDR3s include the opening cysteine and the closing phenylalanine or tryptophan.

v_gene: TRBV6-8; CDR3aa: CASSLFDLNTEAFF
v_gene: TRBV9; CDR3aa: CASSVEVHTDTQYF
v_gene: TRBV5-1; CDR3aa: CASSFGGTLAKNIQYF
v_gene: TRBV11-1; CDR3aa: CASSLESQGANTEAFF
v_gene: TRBV6-8; CDR3aa: CASSYPVATGKSPLHF
v_gene: TRBV29-1; CDR3aa: CSVEDGDSSDTQYF
v_gene: TRBV4-1; CDR3aa: CASSHSGWGATEAFF
v_gene: TRBV9; CDR3aa: CASSAGAVGFSGNTIYF
v_gene: TRBV6-8; CDR3aa: CASSLFRTGGSYGYTF
v_gene: TRBV11-3; CDR3aa: CASILGGATRTQYF
v_gene: TRBV29-1; CDR3aa: CSVRRDSGANVLTF
v_gene: TRBV1; CDR3aa: CTSTQQPGPSYNEQFF
v_gene: TRBV19; CDR3aa: CASSTGTGAYEQYF
v_gene: TRBV19; CDR3aa: CASRGGGRRSVQYF
v_gene: TRBV9; CDR3aa: CASSVVGGELFF
v_gene: TRBV6-1; CDR3aa: CASSEGPGTAGKTQYF
v_gene: TRBV11-3; CDR3aa: CASSPHFERGFEQYF
v_gene: TRBV6-8; CDR3aa: CASSIAGGSEQFF
v_gene: TRBV11-3; CDR3aa: CASSLITLGNTEAFF
v_gene: TRBV5-1; CDR3aa: CASSMLLDRDTGELFF
v_gene: TRBV18; CDR3aa: CASSPRGQGGNQPQHF
v_gene: TRBV9; CDR3aa: CASSVGGGGASYNEQFF
v_gene: TRBV9; CDR3aa: CASSYTALNTEAFF
v_gene: TRBV2; CDR3aa: CASSFRSDVGTDTQYF
v_gene: TRBV6-8; CDR3aa: CASSYSGDNRYGYTF
v_gene: TRBV6-8; CDR3aa: CASRLAQETQYF
v_gene: TRBV9; CDR3aa: CASSAGDRGNYGYTF
v_gene: TRBV12-1; CDR3aa: CASSFALQTYEQYF
v_gene: TRBV11-3; CDR3aa: CASGFLGGGYGYTF
v_gene: TRBV5-1; CDR3aa: CASSLEGATETQYF